The 15 T cell receptor beta chains given below trace back to one sample, sequenced in a study of OX40 agonist ivuxolimab in advanced cancers. Measured with immunoSEQ multiplex PCR; TCRdb has only the in-frame clones, and not every one. The sample lists fewer than 25,000 clones, 70% to 90% occurring once. The sample consisted of CD4+ or CD8+ T cells sorted from blood, taken in a trial of the OX40 agonist ivuxolimab. The receptor set was obtained from an adult with an advanced solid tumor such as melanoma, head and neck, liver or kidney cancer.

This clone appeared once. The V and J genes are TRBV9 and TRBJ2-3; 7 bases align to TRBD2. The CDR3 extends over 15 amino acids. Germline trimming cut 0 bases from V and 11 bases from J; bases unmatched to any gene: 12. CDR1 and CDR2 (germline): SGDLS, YYNGEE. Here the CDR3 DNA reads TGTGCCAGCAGCGTAGGCGTAGGGATGGCGGGGGAGCAGTATTTT. Protein product: CASSVGVGMAGEQYF.

Relative to its sample, this clone is medium-sized (0.01 to 0.1%). The chain employs TRBV15 and TRBJ2-3; 9 bases fit TRBD2. Germline CDR1 reads LNHNV; CDR2 reads YYDKDF (reference sequence). The CDR3 is 15 amino acids. J was trimmed by 4 bases and V by 0 bases; bases with no gene match: 2. This chain's CDR3 is CATSRDAGGPDTQYF. The CDR3 DNA reads TGTGCCACCAGCAGAGATGCGGGAGGGCCAGATACGCAGTATTTT.

V usage is TRBV10-3 and J usage is TRBJ2-7, with D perhaps matching TRBD1 or TRBD2 (5 bases each). V shed 2 bases and J shed 2 bases, with 19 bases lying between them. Per germline, CDR1 ENHRY and CDR2 SYGVKD. The CDR3 contains 17 residues. The chain's CDR3 is CAISEVIGAAPTYEQYF. The CDR3 DNA reads TGTGCCATCAGTGAGGTTATCGGGGCAGCGCCTACCTACGAGCAGTACTTC.

The rearrangement joins TRBV2 to TRBJ1-3, with 10 bases fitting TRBD1. The CDR3 is made up of 14 amino acids. V lost 4 bases, J lost 3 bases, and 0 bases stayed unmatched. CDR1 is SNHLY and CDR2 is FYNNEI in the germline V gene. CDR3 nucleotide sequence: TGTGCCAGCAGTGGGACAGGGGGTGGAAACACCATATATTTT. It is translated as CASSGTGGGNTIYF.

The chain couples TRBV4-1 to TRBJ2-7; 8 positions match TRBD1. After removal of 3 bases from V and 4 bases from J, the junction contained 5 bases not matched to a gene. The germline V gene has CDR1 MGHRA and CDR2 YSYEKL. The CDR3 runs 14 residues. This chain's CDR3 is CASSQGTGRYEQYF. The CDR3 coding sequence is TGCGCCAGCAGCCAGGGGACAGGCCGGTACGAGCAGTACTTC.

The chain is built from TRBV13 and TRBJ1-1; D is ambiguous. Trimming cost V 1 base and J 5 bases, with 2 bases left between them. The CDR3 has 11 residues. Looked up from germline, CDR1 is PRHDT and CDR2 is FYEKMQ (reference sequence). The CDR3 sequence: CASSLVTEAFF. CDR3 bases: TGTGCCAGCAGCTTAGTGACTGAAGCTTTCTTT.

This sequence joins TRBV6-5 and TRBJ2-5; D is undetermined. The J call may be wrong; the DNA end is better matched by TRBJ2-7. The CDR3 is 14 amino acids. CDR1 and CDR2 (germline): MNHEY, SVGAGI. The CDR3, as DNA: TGTGCCAGCAGTTACTCTGAGTTTGCGGACGAGCAGTACTTC. Its protein product is CASSYSEFADEQYF.

The V and J genes are TRBV6-5 and TRBJ2-7; D possibly corresponds to TRBD2 (6 bases). Trimming removed 4 bases at V and 5 bases at J, with 12 bases between. The CDR3 totals 13 residues. The germline V gene encodes CDR1 MNHEY and CDR2 SVGAGI. Written as DNA, the CDR3 is TGTGCCAGCAGTTTCGGGGGAGTCAACGAGCAGTACTTC. This encodes CASSFGGVNEQYF.

J is TRBJ2-2 and V is TRBV2; TRBD2 agrees at 10 bases. Germline assignment: CDR1 SNHLY and CDR2 FYNNEI. The CDR3 extends over 17 amino acids. J lost 5 bases, V lost 4 bases, and 10 bases had no gene match. The CDR3 protein is CASSALAGVRVTGELFF. The CDR3 DNA follows: TGTGCCAGCAGTGCCCTAGCGGGAGTGCGGGTGACCGGGGAGCTGTTTTTT.

The chain employs TRBV13 and TRBJ2-1, with D tentatively TRBD2 (5 bases). The CDR3 runs to 13 residues. Germline lookup yields CDR1 PRHDT and CDR2 FYEKMQ (reference sequence). The V gene lost 6 bases and the J gene lost 6 bases, with 12 bases spanning the gap. The CDR3 here is CASRKSGFNEQFF. For the CDR3, the DNA is TGTGCCAGCAGAAAGTCGGGGTTCAATGAGCAGTTCTTC.

The rearrangement links TRBV9 to TRBJ2-5; D remains ambiguous. Germline loops: CDR1 SGDLS, CDR2 YYNGEE. V was trimmed by 3 bases and J by 2 bases, leaving 5 bases between them. The CDR3 is 12 residues long. CDR3 sequence (DNA): TGTGCCAGCAGCGACGAACAAGAGACCCAGTACTTC. Encoded protein: CASSDEQETQYF.

This clone came up a few times. This rearrangement joins TRBV5-6 to TRBJ1-1; a weak D match, TRBD1 (5 bases). The CDR3 is 15 amino acids. CDR1 is SGHDT, CDR2 YYEEEE, per germline. Trimming pared 5 bases from V and 0 bases from J, leaving 14 bases between. The CDR3 is CASRGGVTMNTEAFF. CDR3 nucleotides: TGTGCCAGCAGGGGGGGGGTCACCATGAACACTGAAGCTTTCTTT.

Only a few counts were recorded for this clone. The CDR3 loop is CASSEPRGQGNTEAFF. Here the CDR3 DNA reads TGTGCCAGCAGCGAGCCCAGGGGACAGGGAAACACTGAAGCTTTCTTT. The rearrangement links TRBV9 to TRBJ1-1, with 9 bases aligning to TRBD1. V was clipped by 3 bases and J by 2 bases; unmatched bases: 8. The germline CDR1 and CDR2 sequences are SGDLS and YYNGEE. The CDR3 has 16 residues. The complete variable domain, with remaining parts taken from reference TRBV9 and TRBJ1-1, reads DSGVTQTPKHLITATGQRVTLRCSPRSGDLSVYWYQQSLDQGLQFLIQYYNGEERAKGNILERFSAQQFPDLHSELNLSSLELGDSALYFCASSEPRGQGNTEAFFGQGTRLTVV.

This clone was counted a single time. V usage is TRBV5-6 and J usage is TRBJ2-5; no reliable D call. Trimming cost V 4 bases and J 1 base, with 11 bases left between them. Germline V lookup: CDR1 SGHDT, CDR2 YYEEEE. This CDR3 comprises 14 residues. The CDR3 DNA follows: TGTGCCAGCAGCCACCAGACGTCCCAAGAGACCCAGTACTTC. Translating it yields CASSHQTSQETQYF.

The J gene is TRBJ1-4, the V gene TRBV19; D unresolved. The CDR3 runs 15 residues. The germline V gene has CDR1 LNHDA and CDR2 SQIVND (reference sequence). V was cut by 6 bases and J by 5 bases, with 16 bases left in between. The CDR3 DNA reads as TGTGCCAGTAGCCATAGGCACAGACTAAATGAAAAACTGTTTTTT. It translates to CASSHRHRLNEKLFF.